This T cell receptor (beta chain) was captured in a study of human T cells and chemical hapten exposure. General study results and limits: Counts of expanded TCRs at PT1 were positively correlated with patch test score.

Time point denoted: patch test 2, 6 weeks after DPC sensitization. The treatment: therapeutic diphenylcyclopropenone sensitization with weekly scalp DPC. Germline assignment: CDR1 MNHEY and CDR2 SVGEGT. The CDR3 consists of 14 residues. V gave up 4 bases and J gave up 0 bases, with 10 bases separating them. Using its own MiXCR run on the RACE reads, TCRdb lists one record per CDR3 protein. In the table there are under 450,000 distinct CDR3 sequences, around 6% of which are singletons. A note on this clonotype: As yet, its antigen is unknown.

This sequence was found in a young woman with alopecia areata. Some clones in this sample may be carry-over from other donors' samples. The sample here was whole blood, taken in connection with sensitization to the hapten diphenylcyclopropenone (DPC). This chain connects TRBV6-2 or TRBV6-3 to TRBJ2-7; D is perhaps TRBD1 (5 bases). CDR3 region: CASSSYDSSYEQYF. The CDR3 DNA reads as TGTGCCAGCAGTTCCTACGACAGCTCCTACGAGCAGTACTTC.